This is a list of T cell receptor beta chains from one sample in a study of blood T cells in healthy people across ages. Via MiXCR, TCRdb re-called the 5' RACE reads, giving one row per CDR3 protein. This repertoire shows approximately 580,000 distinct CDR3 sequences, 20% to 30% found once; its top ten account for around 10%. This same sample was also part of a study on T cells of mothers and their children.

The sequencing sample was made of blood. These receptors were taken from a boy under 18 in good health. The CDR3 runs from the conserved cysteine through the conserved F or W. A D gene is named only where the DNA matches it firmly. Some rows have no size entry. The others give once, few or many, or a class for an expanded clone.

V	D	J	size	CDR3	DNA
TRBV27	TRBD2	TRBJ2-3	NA	CASSSWTSGGGLGSTDTQYF	TGTGCCAGCAGTTCTTGGACTAGCGGGGGAGGTTTGGGAAGCACAGATACGCAGTATTTT
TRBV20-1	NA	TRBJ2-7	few	CSARGLEPYEQYF	TGCAGTGCTAGAGGTTTAGAACCCTACGAGCAGTACTTC
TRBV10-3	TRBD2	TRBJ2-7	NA	CAISEQRGARSSYGQYF	TGTGCCATCAGTGAACAGCGGGGGGCGAGGAGCTCCTACGGGCAGTACTTC
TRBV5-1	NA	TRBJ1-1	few	CASSHPFKGDTEAFF	TGCGCCAGCAGCCACCCTTTCAAGGGAGACACTGAAGCTTTCTTT
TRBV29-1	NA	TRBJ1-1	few	CSVASPTELNTEAFF	TGCAGCGTAGCCAGCCCGACAGAATTGAACACTGAAGCTTTCTTT
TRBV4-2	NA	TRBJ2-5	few	CASSRNEQETQYF	TGTGCCAGCAGTCGGAACGAACAAGAGACCCAGTACTTC
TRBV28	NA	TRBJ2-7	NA	CASGLRDLRYEQYF	TGTGCCAGTGGACTCCGGGACCTCCGCTACGAGCAGTACTTC
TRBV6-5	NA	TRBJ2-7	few	CASSLYRAADEQYF	TGTGCCAGCAGTTTATACCGGGCAGCGGACGAGCAGTACTTC
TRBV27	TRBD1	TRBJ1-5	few	CASSSIPGQGVGNQPQHF	TGTGCCAGCAGTTCGATACCGGGACAGGGTGTGGGCAATCAGCCCCAGCATTTT
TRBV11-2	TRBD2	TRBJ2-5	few	CASSRPLAATPWRDDKTQYF	TGTGCCAGCAGCCGCCCCCTAGCGGCCACACCTTGGAGAGACGATAAGACCCAGTACTTC
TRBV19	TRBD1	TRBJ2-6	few	CASRAMGTGGSGANVLTF	TGTGCCAGCAGGGCCATGGGGACAGGGGGCTCTGGGGCCAACGTCCTGACTTTC
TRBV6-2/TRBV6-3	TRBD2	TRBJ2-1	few	CASSPLAGVYNEQFF	TGTGCCAGCAGTCCACTAGCGGGAGTCTACAATGAGCAGTTCTTC
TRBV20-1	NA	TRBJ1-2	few	CSARDTSGIGYGYTF	TGCAGTGCTAGAGATACTTCCGGGATCGGCTATGGCTACACCTTC
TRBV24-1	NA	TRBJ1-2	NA	CATSESSYGYTF	TGTGCCACCAGTGAAAGCAGCTATGGCTACACCTTC
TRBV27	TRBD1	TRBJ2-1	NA	CATGTGGNEQFF	TGTGCCACCGGGACAGGGGGCAATGAGCAGTTCTTC
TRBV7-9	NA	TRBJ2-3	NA	CASSPVRDSVSTDTQYF	TGTGCCAGCAGCCCCGTCCGGGACTCGGTGAGCACAGATACGCAGTATTTT
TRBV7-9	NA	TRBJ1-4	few	CASSLSGIRRGEKLFF	TGTGCCAGCAGCTTATCCGGGATCCGTCGTGGGGAAAAACTGTTTTTT
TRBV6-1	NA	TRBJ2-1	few	CASSGSTSFVGYNEQFF	TGTGCCAGCAGCGGGAGCACTAGTTTTGTTGGGTACAATGAGCAGTTCTTC
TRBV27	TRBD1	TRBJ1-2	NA	CASAGGLYGYTF	TGTGCCAGCGCAGGGGGCCTTTATGGCTACACCTTC
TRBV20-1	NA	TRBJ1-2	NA	CSARVTWHEVYGYTF	TGCAGTGCTAGAGTAACGTGGCATGAAGTCTATGGCTACACCTTC
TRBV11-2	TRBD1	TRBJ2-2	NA	CASSHRDRGDTGELFF	TGTGCCAGCAGCCACCGGGACAGGGGGGACACCGGGGAGCTGTTTTTT
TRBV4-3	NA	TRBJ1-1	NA	CASSPLAEETEAFF	TGCGCCAGCAGCCCCCTCGCGGAGGAAACTGAAGCTTTCTTT